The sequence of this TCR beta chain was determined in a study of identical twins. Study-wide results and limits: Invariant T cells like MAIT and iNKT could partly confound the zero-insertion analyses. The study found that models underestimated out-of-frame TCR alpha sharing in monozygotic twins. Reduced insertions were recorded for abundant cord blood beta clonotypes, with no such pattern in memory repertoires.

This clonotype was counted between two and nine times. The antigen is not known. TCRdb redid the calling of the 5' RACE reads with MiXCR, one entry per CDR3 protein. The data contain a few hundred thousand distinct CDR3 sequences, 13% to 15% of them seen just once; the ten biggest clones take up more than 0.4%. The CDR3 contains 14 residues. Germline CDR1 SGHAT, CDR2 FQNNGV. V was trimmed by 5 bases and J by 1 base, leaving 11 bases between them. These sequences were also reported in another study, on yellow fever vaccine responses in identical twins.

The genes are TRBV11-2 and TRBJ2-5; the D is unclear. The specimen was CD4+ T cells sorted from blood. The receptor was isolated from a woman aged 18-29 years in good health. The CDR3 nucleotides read TGTGCCAGCAGCCCCGGACGGACCCAAGAGACCCAGTACTTC. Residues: CASSPGRTQETQYF.